This TCR beta chain was recorded in a study of beta chain features in type 1 diabetes. V gave up 7 bases and J gave up 0 bases, with 10 bases separating them. The germline gives CDR1 MDHEN, CDR2 SYDVKM. The CDR3 consists of 14 residues. About this clone itself: Its target is not known.

Study-wide results and limits: Cells carrying high TCR expression could end up over-represented when cDNA is sequenced.

Every isolated RNA sample was fully reverse transcribed, so sequencing captured expressed TCRB transcripts. The assay was immunoSEQ multiplex PCR, and TCRdb's table has in-frame clones only and misses some. This table holds about 150,000 clones, approximately 52% found once. This TCR derives from a man younger than 35 in good health. The chain employs TRBV28 and TRBJ2-4; TRBD2 is a possible D gene (5 bases). The sample consisted of Tregs from blood. The CDR3: CASKRAAAKNIQYF. CDR3 DNA: TGTGCCAGCAAGAGGGCAGCAGCCAAAAACATTCAGTACTTC.